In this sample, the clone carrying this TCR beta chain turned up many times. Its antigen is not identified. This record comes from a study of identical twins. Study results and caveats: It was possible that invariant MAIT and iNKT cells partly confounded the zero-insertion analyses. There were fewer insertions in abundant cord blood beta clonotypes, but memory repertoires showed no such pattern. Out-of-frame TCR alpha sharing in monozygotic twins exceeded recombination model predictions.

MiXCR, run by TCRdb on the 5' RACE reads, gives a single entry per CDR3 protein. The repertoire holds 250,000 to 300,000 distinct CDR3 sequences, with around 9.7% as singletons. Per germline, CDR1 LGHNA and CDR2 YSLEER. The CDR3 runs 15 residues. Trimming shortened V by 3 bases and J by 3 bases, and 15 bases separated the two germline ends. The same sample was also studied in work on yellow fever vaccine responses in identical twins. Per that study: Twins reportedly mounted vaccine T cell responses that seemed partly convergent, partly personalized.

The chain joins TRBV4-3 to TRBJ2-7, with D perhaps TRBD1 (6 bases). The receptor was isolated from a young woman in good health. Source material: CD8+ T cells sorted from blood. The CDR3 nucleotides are TGCGCCAGCAGCCAGGGGGCGGCCCAGGGCTACGAGCAGTACTTC. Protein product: CASSQGAAQGYEQYF.